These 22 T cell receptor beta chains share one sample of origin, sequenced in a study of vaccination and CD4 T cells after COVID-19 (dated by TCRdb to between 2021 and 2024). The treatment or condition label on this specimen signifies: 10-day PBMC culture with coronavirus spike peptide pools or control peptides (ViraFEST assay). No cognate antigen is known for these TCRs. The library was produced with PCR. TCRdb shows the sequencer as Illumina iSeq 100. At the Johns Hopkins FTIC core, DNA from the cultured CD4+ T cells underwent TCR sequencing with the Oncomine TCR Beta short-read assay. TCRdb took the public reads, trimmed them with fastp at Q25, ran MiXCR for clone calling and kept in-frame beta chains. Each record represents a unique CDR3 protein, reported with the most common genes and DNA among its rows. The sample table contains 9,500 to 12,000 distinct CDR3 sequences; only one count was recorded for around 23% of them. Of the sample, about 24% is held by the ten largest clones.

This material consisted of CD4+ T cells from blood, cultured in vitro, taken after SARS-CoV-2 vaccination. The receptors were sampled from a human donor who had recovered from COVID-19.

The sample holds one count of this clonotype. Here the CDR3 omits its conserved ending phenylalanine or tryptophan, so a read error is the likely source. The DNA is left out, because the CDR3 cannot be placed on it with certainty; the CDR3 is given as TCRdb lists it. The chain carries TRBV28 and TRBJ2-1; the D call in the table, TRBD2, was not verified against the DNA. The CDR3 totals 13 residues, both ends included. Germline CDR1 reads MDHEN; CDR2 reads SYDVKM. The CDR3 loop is CASSSRLVFPTSI.

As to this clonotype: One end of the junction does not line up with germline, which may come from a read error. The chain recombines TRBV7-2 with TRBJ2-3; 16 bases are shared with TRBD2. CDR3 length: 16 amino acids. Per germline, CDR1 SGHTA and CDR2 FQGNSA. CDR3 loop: CASSRGGVGGLAGGDF. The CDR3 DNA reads TGTGCCAGCAGCCGAGGGGGAGTTGGGGGACTAGCGGGAGGGGATTTT.

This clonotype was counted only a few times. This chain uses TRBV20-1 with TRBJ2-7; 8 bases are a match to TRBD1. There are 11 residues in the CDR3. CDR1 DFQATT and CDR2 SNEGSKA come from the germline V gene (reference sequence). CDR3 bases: TGCGGGGGACAGGCCCAGGGCGAGCAGTACTTC. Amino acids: CGGQAQGEQYF.

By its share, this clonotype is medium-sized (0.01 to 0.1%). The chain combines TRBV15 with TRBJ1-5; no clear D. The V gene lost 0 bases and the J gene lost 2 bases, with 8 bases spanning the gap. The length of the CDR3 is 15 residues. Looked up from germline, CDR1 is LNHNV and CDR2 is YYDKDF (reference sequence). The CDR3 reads CATSRDPRGNQPQHF. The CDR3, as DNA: TGTGCCACCAGCAGAGATCCCCGGGGCAATCAGCCCCAGCATTTT.

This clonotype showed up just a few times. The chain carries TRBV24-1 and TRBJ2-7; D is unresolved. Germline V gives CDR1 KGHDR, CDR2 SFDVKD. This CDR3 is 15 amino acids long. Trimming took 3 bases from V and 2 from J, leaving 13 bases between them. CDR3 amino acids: CATSDALGPAYEQYF. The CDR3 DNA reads TGTGCCACCAGTGATGCCCTCGGGCCCGCCTACGAGCAGTACTTC.

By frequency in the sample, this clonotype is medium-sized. CDR3 in amino acids: CASSPQGQRPQHF. DNA of the CDR3: TGTGCCAGCAGTCCACAGGGCCAGAGGCCCCAGCATTTT. This sequence joins TRBV6-1 and TRBJ1-5, with a tentative D call TRBD1 (6 bases). This CDR3 is built from 13 residues. The V end lost 5 bases, the J end lost 9 bases, and 14 bases lay between the germline ends. Germline CDR1 is MNHNS and CDR2 is SASEGT.

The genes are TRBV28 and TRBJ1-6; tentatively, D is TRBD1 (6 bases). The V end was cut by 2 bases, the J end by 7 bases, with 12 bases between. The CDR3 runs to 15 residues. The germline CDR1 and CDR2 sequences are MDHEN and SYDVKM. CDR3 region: CASSLMGAENSPLHF. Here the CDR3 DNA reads TGTGCCAGCAGTTTAATGGGGGCGGAGAATTCACCCCTCCACTTT.

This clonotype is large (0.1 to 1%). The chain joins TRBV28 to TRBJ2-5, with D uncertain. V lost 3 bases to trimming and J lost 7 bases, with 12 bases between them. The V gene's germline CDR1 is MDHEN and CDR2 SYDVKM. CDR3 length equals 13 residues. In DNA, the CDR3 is TGTGCCAGCAGTTTCTCGGGTAGAGGGACCCAGTACTTC. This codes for CASSFSGRGTQYF.

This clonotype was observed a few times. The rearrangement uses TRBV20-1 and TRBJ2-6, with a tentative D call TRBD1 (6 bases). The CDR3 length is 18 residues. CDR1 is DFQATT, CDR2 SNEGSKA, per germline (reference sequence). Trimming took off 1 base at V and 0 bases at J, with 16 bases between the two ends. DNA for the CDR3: TGCAGTGCTAGAGCCTCTACAGGGCCCGACTCTGGGGCCAACGTCCTGACTTTC. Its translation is CSARASTGPDSGANVLTF.

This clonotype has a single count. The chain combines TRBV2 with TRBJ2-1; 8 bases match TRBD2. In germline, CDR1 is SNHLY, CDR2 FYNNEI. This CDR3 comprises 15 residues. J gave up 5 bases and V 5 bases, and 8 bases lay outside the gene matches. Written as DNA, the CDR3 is TGTGCCAGCAGTCCCTCTGCGGGGGGAGACAATGAGCAGTTCTTC. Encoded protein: CASSPSAGGDNEQFF.

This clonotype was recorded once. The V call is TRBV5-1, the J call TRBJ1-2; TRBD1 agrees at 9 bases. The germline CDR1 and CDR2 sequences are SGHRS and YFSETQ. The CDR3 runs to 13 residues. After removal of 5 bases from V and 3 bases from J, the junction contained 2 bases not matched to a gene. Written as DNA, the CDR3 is TGCGCCAGCAGAACAGGGGGCGACTATGGCTACACCTTC. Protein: CASRTGGDYGYTF.

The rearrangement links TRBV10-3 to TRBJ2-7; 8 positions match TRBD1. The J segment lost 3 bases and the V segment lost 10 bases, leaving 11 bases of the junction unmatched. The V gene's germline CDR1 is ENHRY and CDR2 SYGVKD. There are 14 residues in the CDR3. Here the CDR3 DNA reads TGTGCCAGCGCGACCGGGACAGGACTCTACGAGCAGTACTTC. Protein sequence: CASATGTGLYEQYF.

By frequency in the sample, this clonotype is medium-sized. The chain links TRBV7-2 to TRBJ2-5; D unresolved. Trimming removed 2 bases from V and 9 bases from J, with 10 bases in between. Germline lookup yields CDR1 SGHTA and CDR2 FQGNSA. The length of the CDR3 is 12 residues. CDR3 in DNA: TGTGCCAGCAGCTTAAAGGGTCTTGCCCAGTACTTC. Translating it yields CASSLKGLAQYF.

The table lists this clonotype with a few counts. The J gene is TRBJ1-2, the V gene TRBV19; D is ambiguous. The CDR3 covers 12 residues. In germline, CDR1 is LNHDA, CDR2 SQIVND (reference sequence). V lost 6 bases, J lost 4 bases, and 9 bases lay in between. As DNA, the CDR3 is TGTGCCAGTAGATTGGGCCTCTATGGCTACACCTTC. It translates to CASRLGLYGYTF.

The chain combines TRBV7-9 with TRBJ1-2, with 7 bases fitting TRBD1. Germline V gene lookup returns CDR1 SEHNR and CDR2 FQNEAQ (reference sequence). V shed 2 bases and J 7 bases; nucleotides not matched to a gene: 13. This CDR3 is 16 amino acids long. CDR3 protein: CASSLPSSGGLRGYTF. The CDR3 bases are TGTGCCAGCAGCTTACCGTCGTCAGGGGGGCTTCGTGGCTACACCTTC.

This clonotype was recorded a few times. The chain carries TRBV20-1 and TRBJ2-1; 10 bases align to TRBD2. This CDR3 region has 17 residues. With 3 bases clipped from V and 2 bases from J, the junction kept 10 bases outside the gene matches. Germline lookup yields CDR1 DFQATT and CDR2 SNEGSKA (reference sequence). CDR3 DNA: TGCAGTGCTAGGGTGCTAGCGGGAGAGAGCACCTACAATGAGCAGTTCTTC. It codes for CSARVLAGESTYNEQFF.

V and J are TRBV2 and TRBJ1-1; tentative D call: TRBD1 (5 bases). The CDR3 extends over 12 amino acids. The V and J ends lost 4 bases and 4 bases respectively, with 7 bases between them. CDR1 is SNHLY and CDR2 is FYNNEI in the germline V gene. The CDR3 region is CASSGGGTEAFF. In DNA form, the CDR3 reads TGTGCCAGCAGTGGGGGGGGCACTGAAGCTTTCTTT.

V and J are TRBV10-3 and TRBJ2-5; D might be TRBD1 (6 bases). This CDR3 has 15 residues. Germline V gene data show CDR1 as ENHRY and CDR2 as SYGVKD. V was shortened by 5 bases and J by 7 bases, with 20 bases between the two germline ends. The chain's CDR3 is CAISIGTLRGGTQYF. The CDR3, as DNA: TGTGCCATCAGTATTGGGACATTGCGAGGAGGGACCCAGTACTTC.

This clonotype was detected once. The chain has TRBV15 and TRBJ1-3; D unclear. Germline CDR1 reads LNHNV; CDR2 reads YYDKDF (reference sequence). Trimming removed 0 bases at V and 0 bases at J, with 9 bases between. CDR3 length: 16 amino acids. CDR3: CATSRDLASSGNTIYF. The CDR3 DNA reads TGTGCCACCAGCAGAGATCTGGCGAGCTCTGGAAACACCATATATTTT.

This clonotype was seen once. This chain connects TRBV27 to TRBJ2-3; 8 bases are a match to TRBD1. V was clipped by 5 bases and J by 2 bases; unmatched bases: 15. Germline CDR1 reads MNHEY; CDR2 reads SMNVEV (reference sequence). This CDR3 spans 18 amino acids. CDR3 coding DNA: TGTGCCAGCAGTCCACTCGACAGGGGATTGACCTACACAGATACGCAGTATTTT. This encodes CASSPLDRGLTYTDTQYF.

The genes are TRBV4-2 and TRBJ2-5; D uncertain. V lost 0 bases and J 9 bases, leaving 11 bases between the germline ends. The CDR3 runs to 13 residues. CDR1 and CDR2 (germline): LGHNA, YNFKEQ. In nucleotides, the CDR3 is TGTGCCAGCAGCCAAGATAGTCGTTCGCCCCAGTACTTC. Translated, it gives CASSQDSRSPQYF.

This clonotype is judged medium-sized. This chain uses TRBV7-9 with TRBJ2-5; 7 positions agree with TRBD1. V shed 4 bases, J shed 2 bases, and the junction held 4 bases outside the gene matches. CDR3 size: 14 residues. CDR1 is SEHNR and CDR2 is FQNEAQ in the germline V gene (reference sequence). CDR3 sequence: CASSSTGQQETQYF. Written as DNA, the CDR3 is TGTGCCAGCAGCTCGACGGGACAGCAAGAGACCCAGTACTTC.